This TCR beta chain stems from a study of PD-L1 blockade in urothelial cancer. Overall study context: Patients had been given 0 to 3 earlier chemotherapy regimens. The authors examined blood 3 weeks (second dose) and 6 weeks after treatment start. Blood-derived samples held a median roughly 150,000 T cells.

This clone has just a few counts. The method was immunoSEQ multiplex PCR; TCRdb's version includes in-frame clones alone and lacks a portion of them. The table includes about 52,000 clones, 84% detected once. V shed 0 bases and J shed 5 bases, with 7 bases lying between them. The germline V gene encodes CDR1 GTSNPN and CDR2 SVGIG (reference sequence). The CDR3 sequence is 12 residues long. This clonotype originated in a man in his forties with urothelial cancer. This sample comprised PBMCs, obtained around atezolizumab (anti-PD-L1) treatment. The chain recombines TRBV30 with TRBJ1-1, with D unclear. The CDR3 is CAWSVSGTEAFF. The CDR3 bases are TGTGCCTGGAGTGTATCCGGGACTGAAGCTTTCTTT.